One and the same sample provided the 14 T cell receptor beta chains below, sequenced in a study of blood T cells in healthy people across ages (dated by TCRdb to about 2015). The library relied on 5' RACE. The sequencing machine was an Illumina HiSeq 2500. A second roughly 7 to 12 cycle PCR used a sample-barcoded 5' primer and a J-beta primer mix. TCRdb applied fastp at Q25 and MiXCR to the public reads, then kept only in-frame beta chains. Each entry merges the rows of one CDR3 protein and shows their most common DNA and genes. The sample data list hundreds of thousands of distinct CDR3 sequences, and 40% to 50% of these were observed just once. The top ten clones comprise around 23% of the sample. The sequencing input was blood. These receptors all come from an elderly man in good health.

This clonotype was found a few times. V gene TRBV5-1 combines with J gene TRBJ2-3; 8 bases align to TRBD1. There are 14 residues in the CDR3. V shed 8 bases and J 3 bases; nucleotides not matched to a gene: 8. Per germline, CDR1 SGHRS and CDR2 YFSETQ. CDR3 region: CASQTGAKTDTQYF. The CDR3 DNA sequence: TGCGCCAGTCAGACAGGGGCTAAGACAGATACGCAGTATTTT. Supplemented by reference TRBV5-1 and TRBJ2-3, the full variable domain reads KAGVTQTPRYLIKTRGQQVTLSCSPISGHRSVSWYQQTPGQGLQFLFEYFSETQRNKGNFPGRFSGRQFSNSRSEMNVSTLELGDSALYLCASQTGAKTDTQYFGPGTRLTVL.

The chain has TRBV25-1 and TRBJ2-3, with 7 bases identical to TRBD2. This CDR3 region has 15 residues. Germline trimming cut 5 bases from V and 0 bases from J; bases unmatched to any gene: 5. Per germline, CDR1 MGHDK and CDR2 SYGVNS. The CDR3 DNA is TGTGCCAGCAGTCGGGGGGTAAGGAGCACAGATACGCAGTATTTT. Residues: CASSRGVRSTDTQYF.

V and J are TRBV3-1 and TRBJ2-6; D remains unclear. CDR1 is LGHDT and CDR2 is YNNKEL in the germline V gene (reference sequence). The CDR3 covers 16 residues. Trimming left V 7 bases short and J 0 bases short, with 13 bases between. The CDR3 nucleotides read TGTGCCAGCACCCTCTCCCCCGGCTCTGGGGCCAACGTCCTGACTTTC. It encodes CASTLSPGSGANVLTF. Together with reference TRBV3-1 and TRBJ2-6, the CDR3 gives the full variable domain: DTAVSQTPKYLVTQMGNDKSIKCEQNLGHDTMYWYKQDSKKFLKIMFSYNNKELIINETVPNRFSPKSPDKAHLNLHINSLELGDSAVYFCASTLSPGSGANVLTFGAGSRLTVL.

The rearrangement uses TRBV10-3 and TRBJ2-1; TRBD2 aligns across 15 bases. The CDR3 contains 16 residues. Looked up from germline, CDR1 is ENHRY and CDR2 is SYGVKD. V shed 11 bases, J shed 0 bases, and the junction held 5 bases outside the gene matches. CDR3: CAAGTSGRSSYNEQFF. The CDR3 DNA is TGTGCCGCCGGGACTAGCGGGAGGAGCTCCTACAATGAGCAGTTCTTC.

The chain links TRBV7-2 to TRBJ2-1; D unclear. V lost 4 bases, J lost 10 bases, and 14 bases lay in between. Germline loops: CDR1 SGHTA, CDR2 FQGNSA. The CDR3 covers 13 residues. CDR3 region: CASSSTPVREQFF. In nucleotides, the CDR3 is TGTGCCAGCAGCTCGACGCCCGTCCGGGAGCAGTTCTTC.

The chain employs TRBV5-1 and TRBJ2-7; D is perhaps TRBD2 (5 bases). There are 13 residues in the CDR3. Germline V lookup: CDR1 SGHRS, CDR2 YFSETQ. Deletions cut 2 bases from V and 6 bases from J, with 12 bases between. This CDR3 is CASSFDGLGEQYF. CDR3 nucleotides: TGCGCCAGCAGCTTCGACGGACTGGGCGAGCAGTACTTC. Full variable domain (outside the CDR3, taken from reference TRBV5-1 and TRBJ2-7): KAGVTQTPRYLIKTRGQQVTLSCSPISGHRSVSWYQQTPGQGLQFLFEYFSETQRNKGNFPGRFSGRQFSNSRSEMNVSTLELGDSALYLCASSFDGLGEQYFGPGTRLTVT.

This chain uses TRBV4-1 with TRBJ1-1; no definite D call. Looked up from germline, CDR1 is MGHRA and CDR2 is YSYEKL. The V and J ends lost 4 bases and 7 bases respectively, with 19 bases between them. This CDR3 is built from 15 residues. The CDR3 reads CASSPRFGLNSEAFF. The CDR3 region has the DNA TGCGCCAGCAGCCCAAGATTCGGACTTAATAGTGAAGCTTTCTTT.

This clonotype has only a few counts. CDR3 sequence: CSVDRGPSNEQFF. The CDR3 DNA sequence: TGCAGCGTTGACAGGGGGCCCTCGAATGAGCAGTTCTTC. The chain links TRBV29-1 to TRBJ2-1, with 8 bases matching TRBD1. This CDR3 is 13 amino acids long. CDR1 is SQVTM, CDR2 ANQGSEA, per germline. The trim removed 3 bases at V and 7 bases at J, leaving 5 bases unmatched.

This clonotype showed up just once. The rearrangement joins TRBV20-1 to TRBJ1-4; a possible D gene is TRBD1 (5 bases). Trimming took 4 bases from V and 8 from J, leaving 11 bases between them. In germline, CDR1 is DFQATT, CDR2 SNEGSKA (reference sequence). This CDR3 comprises 12 residues. The CDR3 coding sequence is TGCAGTGCTATTCGCAGGGACGAAAAACTGTTTTTT. Its protein is CSAIRRDEKLFF.

This clonotype was picked up many times. The J gene is TRBJ1-1, the V gene TRBV7-9; D ambiguous. CDR1 SEHNR and CDR2 FQNEAQ come from the germline V gene (reference sequence). There are 13 residues in the CDR3. V dropped 5 bases and J dropped 7 bases, with 14 bases sitting between them. CDR3 sequence (DNA): TGTGCCAGCAGCCCAATTGGCGGCGGTGAAGCTTTCTTT. This sequence encodes CASSPIGGGEAFF.

The chain has TRBV5-1 and TRBJ2-1; a weak D match, TRBD1 (6 bases). Per germline, CDR1 SGHRS and CDR2 YFSETQ. The CDR3 consists of 14 residues. V lost 2 bases, J lost 3 bases, and 9 bases lay in between. CDR3 sequence (DNA): TGCGCCAGCAGCTTCCAGGGGATCTACAATGAGCAGTTCTTC. Amino acid sequence: CASSFQGIYNEQFF.

This clonotype was seen more than once but under ten times. This sequence joins TRBV7-8 and TRBJ1-3; D is possibly TRBD1 (6 bases). V was pared by 0 bases and J by 4 bases, with 13 bases between. CDR3 length: 16 amino acids. CDR1 is SGHVS, CDR2 FQNEAQ, per germline. The CDR3 protein is CASSLASRGEGNTIYF. In nucleotides, the CDR3 is TGTGCCAGCAGCTTAGCTTCCAGGGGCGAAGGAAACACCATATATTTT.

The J gene is TRBJ2-1, the V gene TRBV6-6; a possible D gene is TRBD2 (7 bases). This CDR3 comprises 13 residues. V lost 2 bases, J lost 8 bases, and 10 bases lay in between. Germline-derived CDR1 and CDR2 are MNHNY and SVGAGI (reference sequence). CDR3 nucleotide sequence: TGTGCCAGCAGTTACGGGGGGGCCTATGAGCAGTTCTTC. Residues: CASSYGGAYEQFF.

Remarks on this clonotype: The junction shows a germline mismatch at one end, possibly a read error. The CDR3 nucleotides are TGTGCCAGCAGTTACTCACCCCTGGCAGGCGCCCTCTCCAACGAGCAGTACTTC. This gives the protein CASSYSPLAGALSNEQYF. V is TRBV6-2 or TRBV6-3 and J is TRBJ2-5; no definite D call. The DNA end is more similar to TRBJ2-7, so the J call may be wrong. Looked up from germline, CDR1 is MNHEY and CDR2 is SVGEGT. The CDR3 extends over 18 amino acids.